The 15 T cell receptor beta chains presented below share a single source sample, sequenced in a study of cytomegalovirus exposure and HLA in healthy donors. PCR employed 60 Vbeta and 13 Jbeta primers. Here immunoSEQ multiplex PCR was the method, and the copy in TCRdb shows in-frame clones only, minus some. Here the sample spans some 140,000 clones, about four fifths being singletons. Sequenced input: PBMCs. These receptors came from a woman aged 40 to 50 in good health and CMV-seronegative.

This clone was observed once. J is TRBJ2-7 and V is TRBV6-1; TRBD1 is a possible D gene (6 bases). V was cut by 5 bases and J by 1 base, with 9 bases left in between. CDR1 and CDR2 from the germline V gene are MNHNS and SASEGT. The length of the CDR3 is 13 residues. The CDR3 loop reads CASSQDRSYEQYF. The CDR3 coding sequence is TGTGCCAGCAGTCAAGACAGGTCCTACGAGCAGTACTTC.

This chain links TRBV4-1 with TRBJ1-4; 7 nucleotides match TRBD1. CDR3 length equals 15 residues. Germline lookup yields CDR1 MGHRA and CDR2 YSYEKL. V was clipped by 4 bases and J by 4 bases; unmatched bases: 6. The CDR3 DNA reads as TGCGCCAGCAGCCTCTTACAGGGGAATAATGAAAAACTGTTTTTT. Translation gives CASSLLQGNNEKLFF.

V gene TRBV2 combines with J gene TRBJ1-4; D perhaps matches TRBD1 (6 bases). Trimming removed 5 bases from V and 7 bases from J, with 11 bases in between. CDR3 length equals 13 residues. From germline, CDR1 is SNHLY and CDR2 FYNNEI. CDR3 sequence reads: CASSRGLTEKLFF. The CDR3 DNA sequence: TGTGCCAGCAGTAGGGGGTTGACTGAAAAACTGTTTTTT.

Regarding this clone: Likely a read error: the CDR3 ends without its conserved phenylalanine or tryptophan. The DNA is omitted, as the CDR3 cannot be located on it reliably, and the CDR3 follows TCRdb's listing. V usage is TRBV10-3 and J usage is TRBJ1-1; the table's D call, TRBD1, has no DNA check behind it. Counting both end residues, the CDR3 totals 13 amino acids. Germline CDR1 and CDR2: ENHRY and SYGVKD. The CDR3 loop reads CAIAPAGQRQTLY.

The chain joins TRBV7-2 to TRBJ2-3, with 10 bases fitting TRBD1. This CDR3 comprises 15 residues. J lost 1 base, V lost 4 bases, and 2 bases had no gene match. Germline lookup yields CDR1 SGHTA and CDR2 FQGNSA. CDR3 DNA: TGTGCCAGCAGCTCCGGGACAGGGGGCACAGATACGCAGTATTTT. It yields the protein CASSSGTGGTDTQYF. The complete variable domain, with remaining parts taken from reference TRBV7-2 and TRBJ2-3, reads GAGVSQSPSNKVTEKGKDVELRCDPISGHTALYWYRQSLGQGLEFLIYFQGNSAPDKSGLPSDRFSAERTGGSVSTLTIQRTQQEDSAVYLCASSSGTGGTDTQYFGPGTRLTVL.

The chain uses TRBV5-1 and TRBJ2-5; TRBD1 agrees at 9 bases. The germline V gene encodes CDR1 SGHRS and CDR2 YFSETQ. The J segment lost 2 bases and the V segment lost 2 bases, leaving 4 bases of the junction unmatched. The CDR3 runs to 15 residues. This CDR3 is CASSLQGAPQETQYF. The CDR3 DNA reads as TGCGCCAGCAGCTTACAGGGGGCCCCTCAAGAGACCCAGTACTTC.

This clone was observed a single time. The chain joins TRBV5-4 to TRBJ1-2; D is perhaps TRBD1 (6 bases). The V end was cut by 4 bases, the J end by 2 bases, with 15 bases between. The germline V gene has CDR1 SGHNT and CDR2 YYREEE (reference sequence). This CDR3 has 15 residues. This chain's CDR3 is CASSLIRQENYGYTF. The CDR3 coding sequence is TGTGCCAGCAGCCTTATTCGACAGGAGAACTATGGCTACACCTTC.

This clone was seen just once. The chain is built from TRBV18 and TRBJ1-1, with D maybe TRBD1 (5 bases). This CDR3 region has 14 residues. Between the trimmed V and J ends, which lost 3 bases and 3 bases, there was a span of 11 bases. Germline-derived CDR1 and CDR2 are KGHSH and LQKENI. CDR3 sequence reads: CASSPTREDTEAFF. The CDR3 bases are TGTGCCAGCTCACCTACCAGGGAGGACACTGAAGCTTTCTTT.

This clone has more than one count but fewer than ten. CDR3 sequence reads: CASSQGGAGGTDTQYF. Written as DNA, the CDR3 is TGTGCCAGCAGCCAAGGAGGCGCGGGGGGCACAGATACGCAGTATTTT. This chain links TRBV7-9 with TRBJ2-3; 7 bases map to TRBD2. Germline values: CDR1 SEHNR, CDR2 FQNEAQ (reference sequence). After removal of 5 bases from V and 1 base from J, the junction contained 9 bases not matched to a gene. This CDR3 has 16 residues.

J is TRBJ2-3 and V is TRBV6-5, with a weak D call TRBD1 (6 bases). The CDR3 runs 15 residues. Germline V gives CDR1 MNHEY, CDR2 SVGAGI. The ends were cut back, 6 bases at V and 3 bases at J, with 16 bases in the middle. DNA of the CDR3: TGTGCCAGCAGGGTGGGGGCGATTGATACAGATACGCAGTATTTT. It translates to CASRVGAIDTDTQYF.

The V and J genes are TRBV4-3 and TRBJ1-1, with 7 bases identical to TRBD1. The CDR3 length is 16 residues. The ends lost 0 bases at V and 1 base at J; junction bases unmatched: 5. The V gene's germline CDR1 is LGHNA and CDR2 YSLEER. The CDR3 reads CASSQDPTGENTEAFF. In DNA, the CDR3 is TGCGCCAGCAGCCAAGATCCTACAGGGGAGAACACTGAAGCTTTCTTT.

The chain has TRBV6-1 and TRBJ2-5, with 8 bases aligning to TRBD2. The CDR3 is made up of 13 amino acids. Germline values: CDR1 MNHNS, CDR2 SASEGT. Germline trimming cut 6 bases from V and 5 bases from J; bases unmatched to any gene: 5. CDR3 DNA sequence: TGTGCCAGCAGCATAGCGGGGACGGAGACCCAGTACTTC. Protein: CASSIAGTETQYF.

The V call is TRBV7-2, the J call TRBJ2-7, with TRBD2 matching over 10 bases. The CDR3 spans 17 residues. CDR1 SGHTA and CDR2 FQGNSA come from the germline V gene. V lost 0 bases and J lost 0; bases outside the gene matches: 5. CDR3 in amino acids: CASSLALAGATSYEQYF. In DNA, the CDR3 is TGTGCCAGCAGCTTAGCCCTAGCGGGGGCCACCTCCTACGAGCAGTACTTC. The complete variable domain, with remaining parts taken from reference TRBV7-2 and TRBJ2-7, reads GAGVSQSPSNKVTEKGKDVELRCDPISGHTALYWYRQSLGQGLEFLIYFQGNSAPDKSGLPSDRFSAERTGGSVSTLTIQRTQQEDSAVYLCASSLALAGATSYEQYFGPGTRLTVT.

This clone occurred once. The CDR3 DNA is TGTGCCAGTAGTAAGGACAGGGGATCATATGGCTACACCTTC. Its protein is CASSKDRGSYGYTF. The V and J genes are TRBV19 and TRBJ1-2; 9 bases align to TRBD1. CDR3 length: 14 amino acids. Germline V lookup: CDR1 LNHDA, CDR2 SQIVND (reference sequence). With V trimmed by 4 bases and J by 5 bases, 5 bases remained unmatched.

This clone was detected a few times. The chain employs TRBV10-2 and TRBJ1-4; a possible D gene is TRBD1 (5 bases). The CDR3 consists of 14 residues. V was shortened by 8 bases and J by 6 bases, with 16 bases between the two germline ends. Germline CDR1 and CDR2: WSHSY and SAAADI. CDR3 in DNA: TGCGCCAGCCGCGGGGCAGGGCTATATGAAAAACTGTTTTTT. Protein sequence: CASRGAGLYEKLFF.